This T cell receptor (beta chain) came from a study of blood T cell repertoires in COVID-19. Study context: COVID-19 samples, acute and convalescent, were from the United States, Italy and Spain. T cells, B-cell-depleted T cells, or PBMCs provided the cDNA or gDNA that served as material.

The V and J ends lost 5 bases and 3 bases respectively, with 17 bases between them. Germline CDR1 SGHRS, CDR2 YFSETQ. The CDR3 has 16 residues. Here immunoSEQ multiplex PCR was the method, and the copy in TCRdb shows in-frame clones only, minus some. This table holds 250,000 to 350,000 clones, roughly 86% found once. The specimen sequenced was PBMCs or T cells enriched from blood (not recorded which). V gene TRBV5-1 combines with J gene TRBJ1-4, with D possibly TRBD1 on 6 matching bases. This clonotype was sampled from a woman aged 45-65 years who had been exposed to COVID-19. The CDR3 DNA follows: TGCGCCAGCAGGACAGCCCCCGACAGGTCTAATGAAAAACTGTTTTTT. As protein: CASRTAPDRSNEKLFF.